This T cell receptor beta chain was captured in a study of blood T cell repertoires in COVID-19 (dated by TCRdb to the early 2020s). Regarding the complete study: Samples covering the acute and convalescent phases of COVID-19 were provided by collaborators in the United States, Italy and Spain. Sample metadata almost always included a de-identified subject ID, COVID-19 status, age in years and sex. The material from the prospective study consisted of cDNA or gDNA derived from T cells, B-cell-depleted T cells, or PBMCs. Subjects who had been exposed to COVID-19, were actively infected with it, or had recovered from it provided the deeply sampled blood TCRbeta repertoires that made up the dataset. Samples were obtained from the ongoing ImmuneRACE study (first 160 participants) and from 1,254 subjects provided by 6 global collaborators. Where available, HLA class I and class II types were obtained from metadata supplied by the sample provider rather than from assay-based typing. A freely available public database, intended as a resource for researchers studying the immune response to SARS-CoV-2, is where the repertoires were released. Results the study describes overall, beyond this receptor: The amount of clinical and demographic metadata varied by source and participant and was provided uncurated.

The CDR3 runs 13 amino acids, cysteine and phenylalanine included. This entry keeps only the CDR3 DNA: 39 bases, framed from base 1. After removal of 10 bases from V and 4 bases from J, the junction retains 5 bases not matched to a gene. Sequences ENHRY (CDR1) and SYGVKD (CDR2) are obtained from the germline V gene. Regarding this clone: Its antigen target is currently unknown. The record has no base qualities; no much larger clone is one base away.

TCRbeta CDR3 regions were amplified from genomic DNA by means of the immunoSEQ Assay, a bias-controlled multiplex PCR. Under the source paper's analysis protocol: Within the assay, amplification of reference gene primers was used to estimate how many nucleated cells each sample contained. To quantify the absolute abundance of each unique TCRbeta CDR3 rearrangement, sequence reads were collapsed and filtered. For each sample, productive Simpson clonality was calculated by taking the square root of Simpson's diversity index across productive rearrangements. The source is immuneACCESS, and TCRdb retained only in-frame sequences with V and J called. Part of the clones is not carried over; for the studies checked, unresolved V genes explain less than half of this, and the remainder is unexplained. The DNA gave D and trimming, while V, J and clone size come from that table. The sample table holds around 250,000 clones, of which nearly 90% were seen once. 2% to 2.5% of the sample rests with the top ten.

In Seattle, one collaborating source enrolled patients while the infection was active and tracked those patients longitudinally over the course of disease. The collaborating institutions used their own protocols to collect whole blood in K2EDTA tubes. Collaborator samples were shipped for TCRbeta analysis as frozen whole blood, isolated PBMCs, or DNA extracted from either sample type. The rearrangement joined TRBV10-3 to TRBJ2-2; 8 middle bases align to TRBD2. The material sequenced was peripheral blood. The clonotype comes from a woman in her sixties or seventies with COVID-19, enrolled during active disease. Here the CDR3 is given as CATGGLGTGELFF. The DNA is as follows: TGTGCCACGGGAGGGTTAGGCACCGGGGAGCTGTTTTTT.